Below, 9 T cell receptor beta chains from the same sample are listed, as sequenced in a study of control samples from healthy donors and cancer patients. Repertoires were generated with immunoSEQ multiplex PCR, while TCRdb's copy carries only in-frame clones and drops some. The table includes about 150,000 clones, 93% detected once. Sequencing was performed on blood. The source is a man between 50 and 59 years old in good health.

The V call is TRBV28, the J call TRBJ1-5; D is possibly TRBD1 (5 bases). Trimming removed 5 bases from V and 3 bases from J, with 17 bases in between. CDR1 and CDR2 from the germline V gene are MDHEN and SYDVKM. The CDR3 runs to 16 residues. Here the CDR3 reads CASSGEGRGPNQPQHF. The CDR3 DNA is TGTGCCAGCAGTGGGGAGGGGAGGGGCCCCAATCAGCCCCAGCATTTT.

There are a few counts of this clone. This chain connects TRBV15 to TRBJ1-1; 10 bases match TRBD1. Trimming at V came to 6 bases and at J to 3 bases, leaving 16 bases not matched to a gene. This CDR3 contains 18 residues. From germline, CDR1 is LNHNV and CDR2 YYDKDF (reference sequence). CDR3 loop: CATSNRRRDRGRDTEAFF. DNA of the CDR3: TGTGCCACCAGTAACCGAAGGCGGGACAGGGGAAGGGACACTGAAGCTTTCTTT.

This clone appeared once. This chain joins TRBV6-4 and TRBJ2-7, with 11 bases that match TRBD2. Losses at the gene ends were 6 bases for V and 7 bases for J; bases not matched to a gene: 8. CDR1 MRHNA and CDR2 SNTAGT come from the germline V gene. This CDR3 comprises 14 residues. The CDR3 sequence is CASRPTSGSTEQYF. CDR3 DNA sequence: TGTGCCAGCAGACCCACTAGCGGGAGTACGGAGCAGTACTTC.

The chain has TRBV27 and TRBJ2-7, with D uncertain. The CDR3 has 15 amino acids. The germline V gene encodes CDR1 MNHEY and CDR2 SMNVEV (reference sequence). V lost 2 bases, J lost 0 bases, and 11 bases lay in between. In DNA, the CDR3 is TGTGCCAGCAGTTTAGAGGCAGGCCTCTCCTACGAGCAGTACTTC. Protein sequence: CASSLEAGLSYEQYF.

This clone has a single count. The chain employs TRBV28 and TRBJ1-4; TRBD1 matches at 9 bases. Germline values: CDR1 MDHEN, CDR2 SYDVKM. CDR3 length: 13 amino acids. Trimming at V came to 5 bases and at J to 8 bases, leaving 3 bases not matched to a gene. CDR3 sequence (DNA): TGTGCCAGCAGTCTTGGGACAGGGGAAAAACTGTTTTTT. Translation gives CASSLGTGEKLFF.

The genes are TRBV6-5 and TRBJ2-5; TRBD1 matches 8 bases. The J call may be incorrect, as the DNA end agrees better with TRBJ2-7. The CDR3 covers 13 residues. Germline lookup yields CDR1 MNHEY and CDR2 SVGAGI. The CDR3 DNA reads TGTGCCAGCAGTTTGGTACAGGGGGACGAGCAGTACTTC. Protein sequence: CASSLVQGDEQYF.

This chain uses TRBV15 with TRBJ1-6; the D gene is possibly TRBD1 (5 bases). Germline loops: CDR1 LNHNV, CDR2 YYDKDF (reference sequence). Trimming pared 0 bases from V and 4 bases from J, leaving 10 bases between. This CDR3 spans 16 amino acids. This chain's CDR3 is CATSRDQTVYNSPLHF. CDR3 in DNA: TGTGCCACCAGCAGAGACCAGACAGTATATAATTCACCCCTCCACTTT.

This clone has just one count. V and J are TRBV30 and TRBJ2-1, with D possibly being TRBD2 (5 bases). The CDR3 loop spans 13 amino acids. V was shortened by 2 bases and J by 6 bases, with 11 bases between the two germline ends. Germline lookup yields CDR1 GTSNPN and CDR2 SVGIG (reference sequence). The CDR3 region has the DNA TGTGCCTGGAGTACCGAGCTAGCCAATGAGCAGTTCTTC. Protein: CAWSTELANEQFF.

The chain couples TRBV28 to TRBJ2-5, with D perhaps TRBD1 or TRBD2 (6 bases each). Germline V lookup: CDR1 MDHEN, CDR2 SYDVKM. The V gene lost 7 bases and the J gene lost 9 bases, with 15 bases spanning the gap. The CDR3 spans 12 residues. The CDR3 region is CASTKPRGPQYF. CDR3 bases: TGTGCCAGCACCAAACCTCGGGGGCCCCAGTACTTC.